Listed here are 22 T cell receptor beta chains from one sample, sequenced in a study of OX40 agonist ivuxolimab in advanced cancers. TCRdb keeps only in-frame clones here, not all; method: immunoSEQ multiplex PCR. The table shows fewer than 60,000 clones, with nearly 80% occurring only once. This material consisted of CD4+ or CD8+ T cells sorted from blood, taken in a trial of the OX40 agonist ivuxolimab. Source of these receptors: an adult with an advanced solid tumor such as melanoma, head and neck, liver or kidney cancer.

J is TRBJ2-2 and V is TRBV18, with a possible D match to TRBD1 (5 bases). V was pared by 3 bases and J by 4 bases, with 9 bases between. The CDR3 has 14 residues. Looked up from germline, CDR1 is KGHSH and CDR2 is LQKENI. CDR3 bases: TGTGCCAGCTCACCCGACAGAATCACCGGGGAGCTGTTTTTT. It encodes CASSPDRITGELFF.

The chain employs TRBV5-4 and TRBJ2-5; 7 nucleotides line up with TRBD2. CDR3 length: 14 residues. The V gene end was trimmed by 4 bases and the J gene end by 2 bases; junction bases not matched to a gene: 5. Germline CDR1 SGHNT, CDR2 YYREEE (reference sequence). CDR3 DNA: TGTGCCAGCAGCAACGGACTAGTACAAGAGACCCAGTACTTC. Its translation: CASSNGLVQETQYF.

This chain connects TRBV5-1 to TRBJ2-7; unclear D gene. Trimming shortened V by 2 bases and J by 3 bases, and 3 bases separated the two germline ends. Germline CDR1 and CDR2: SGHRS and YFSETQ. This CDR3 has 11 amino acids. The CDR3 loop reads CASSFNYEQYF. The CDR3 region has the DNA TGCGCCAGCAGCTTTAACTACGAGCAGTACTTC.

The chain couples TRBV9 to TRBJ2-1; 14 bases line up with TRBD2. The CDR3 contains 16 residues. Germline V gives CDR1 SGDLS, CDR2 YYNGEE. V gave up 4 bases and J gave up 4 bases; unmatched junction bases: 4. In DNA form, the CDR3 reads TGTGCCAGCAGCCATGGGACTAGCGGGGGATACAATGAGCAGTTCTTC. The encoded protein is CASSHGTSGGYNEQFF.

The chain links TRBV29-1 to TRBJ2-2; 9 nucleotides align to TRBD2. The germline V gene encodes CDR1 SQVTM and CDR2 ANQGSEA. The J segment lost 3 bases and the V segment lost 7 bases, leaving 12 bases of the junction unmatched. CDR3 length equals 16 residues. Here the CDR3 DNA reads TGCAGCGGTGGTTCTTGGGTAGCGGGAGACACCGGGGAGCTGTTTTTT. This sequence encodes CSGGSWVAGDTGELFF.

This chain joins TRBV13 and TRBJ1-3; 7 bases are shared with TRBD1. Germline lookup yields CDR1 PRHDT and CDR2 FYEKMQ (reference sequence). The V segment lost 3 bases and the J segment 2 bases; nucleotides outside the gene matches: 7. CDR3 length: 16 amino acids. CDR3 nucleotide sequence: TGTGCCAGCAGCTTCCTACAGGGGCCCACTGGAAACACCATATATTTT. Residues: CASSFLQGPTGNTIYF.

The genes are TRBV7-7 and TRBJ2-5, with D uncertain. V lost 3 bases, J lost 7 bases, and 12 bases lay in between. CDR1 and CDR2 (germline): SSHAT, FNYEAQ (reference sequence). This CDR3 contains 13 residues. The CDR3 DNA is TGTGCCAGCAGCTTGAGCTCCGGCGGGACCCAGTACTTC. Translation gives CASSLSSGGTQYF. Filled out from reference TRBV7-7 and TRBJ2-5, the complete variable domain reads GAGVSQSPRYKVTKRGQDVTLRCDPISSHATLYWYQQALGQGPEFLTYFNYEAQPDKSGLPSDRFSAERPEGSISTLTIQRTEQRDSAMYRCASSLSSGGTQYFGPGTRLLVL.

This clone has just a few counts. V and J are TRBV2 and TRBJ1-4, with D uncertain. The CDR3 has 16 residues. Germline V lookup: CDR1 SNHLY, CDR2 FYNNEI. The V and J ends lost 5 bases and 0 bases respectively, with 13 bases between them. Written as DNA, the CDR3 is TGTGCCAGCAGTCTCGGGAGCGTCTCAACTAATGAAAAACTGTTTTTT. Amino acid sequence: CASSLGSVSTNEKLFF.

CDR3 bases: TGTGCCAGCAGCCGGAGGGCACAGGGCGCGCTCACCGGGGAGCTGTTTTTT. It specifies CASSRRAQGALTGELFF. The chain couples TRBV7-7 to TRBJ2-2, with D possibly being TRBD1 or TRBD2 (6 bases each). V dropped 5 bases and J dropped 4 bases, with 20 bases sitting between them. The CDR3 length is 17 residues. CDR1 is SSHAT and CDR2 is FNYEAQ in the germline V gene (reference sequence).

CDR3 in DNA: TGTGCCAGCAGCTTGGGACTAGCCGCCCGGAGCACGCAGTATTTT. Protein: CASSLGLAARSTQYF. The gene calls are TRBV7-6 and TRBJ2-3; 9 bases match TRBD2. This CDR3 has 15 residues. The V gene's germline CDR1 is SGHVS and CDR2 FNYEAQ. Losses at the gene ends were 3 bases for V and 9 bases for J; bases not matched to a gene: 10. The entire variable domain, with the rest obtained from reference TRBV7-6 and TRBJ2-3, is as follows: GAGVSQSPRYKVTKRGQDVALRCDPISGHVSLYWYRQALGQGPEFLTYFNYEAQQDKSGLPNDRFSAERPEGSISTLTIQRTEQRDSAMYRCASSLGLAARSTQYFGPGTRLTVL.

The sample holds one count of this clone. The genes are TRBV9 and TRBJ2-2; tentative D call: TRBD2 (6 bases). V was cut by 6 bases and J by 4 bases, with 7 bases left in between. Germline V gene sequence: CDR1 SGDLS, CDR2 YYNGEE. This CDR3 spans 12 amino acids. The CDR3 protein is CASTAGTGELFF. The CDR3 coding sequence is TGTGCCAGCACAGCGGGCACCGGGGAGCTGTTTTTT. The full variable domain, completed using reference TRBV9 and TRBJ2-2, is DSGVTQTPKHLITATGQRVTLRCSPRSGDLSVYWYQQSLDQGLQFLIQYYNGEERAKGNILERFSAQQFPDLHSELNLSSLELGDSALYFCASTAGTGELFFGEGSRLTVL.

This clone was seen a single time. This CDR3 is CASSEGPGRETQYF. The CDR3 coding sequence is TGTGCCAGCAGTGAAGGGCCGGGTCGGGAGACCCAGTACTTC. The chain combines TRBV6-1 with TRBJ2-5; D unresolved. In germline, CDR1 is MNHNS, CDR2 SASEGT. V shed 1 base and J shed 5 bases, with 11 bases lying between them. The CDR3 loop spans 14 amino acids.

The V and J genes are TRBV4-2 and TRBJ2-1, with 7 bases aligning to TRBD1. Germline CDR1 is LGHNA and CDR2 is YNFKEQ. The CDR3 is 14 amino acids. V was pared by 2 bases and J by 9 bases, with 7 bases of the junction left unmatched. The CDR3: CASSQPGQVPEQFF. In DNA form, the CDR3 reads TGTGCCAGCAGCCAACCCGGACAGGTCCCTGAGCAGTTCTTC.

The rearrangement links TRBV18 to TRBJ2-2; D ambiguous. The CDR3 has 13 amino acids. Germline V gene sequence: CDR1 KGHSH, CDR2 LQKENI. V gave up 6 bases and J gave up 0 bases, with 5 bases separating them. The CDR3 DNA follows: TGTGCCAGCTCCGGCGCGAACACCGGGGAGCTGTTTTTT. Translating it yields CASSGANTGELFF.

V and J are TRBV9 and TRBJ2-3; the D is unclear. The CDR3 is made up of 14 amino acids. Trimming cost V 1 base and J 6 bases, with 12 bases left between them. CDR1 and CDR2 from the germline V gene are SGDLS and YYNGEE. CDR3 sequence (DNA): TGTGCCAGCAGCGTAAGTTCCTCCCCGGATACGCAGTATTTT. As protein: CASSVSSSPDTQYF.

This rearrangement joins TRBV18 to TRBJ2-3; 9 bases match TRBD2. Germline V gene lookup returns CDR1 KGHSH and CDR2 LQKENI. The CDR3 length is 17 residues. Trimming cost V 0 bases and J 4 bases; bases outside gene matches: 8. CDR3 nucleotide sequence: TGTGCCAGCTCACCACCGGCCGGGCGGGAGGGCCCAGATACGCAGTATTTT. This codes for CASSPPAGREGPDTQYF.

The chain couples TRBV11-3 to TRBJ2-5; TRBD1 might be the D (5 bases). V was clipped by 10 bases and J by 1 base, with 13 bases between them. This CDR3 is 13 amino acids long. The germline V gene has CDR1 SGHNT and CDR2 YENEEA. CDR3: CATSTGPQETQYF. The CDR3 region has the DNA TGTGCCACCTCAACAGGTCCCCAAGAGACCCAGTACTTC.

This chain links TRBV11-3 with TRBJ2-7; TRBD1 is a possible D gene (6 bases). Germline CDR1 reads SGHNT; CDR2 reads YENEEA. The CDR3 extends over 13 amino acids. Trimming pared 1 base from V and 4 bases from J, leaving 8 bases between. The CDR3 loop is CASSLGGRYEQYF. The CDR3 DNA is TGTGCCAGCAGCTTAGGGGGGCGGTACGAGCAGTACTTC.

The chain employs TRBV6-5 and TRBJ1-6, with 9 bases lining up with TRBD1. There are 14 residues in the CDR3. Germline V gives CDR1 MNHEY, CDR2 SVGAGI. With 2 bases clipped from V and 10 bases from J, the junction kept 3 bases outside the gene matches. The CDR3 sequence is CASSYRDRVSPLHF. The CDR3 DNA follows: TGTGCCAGCAGTTACCGGGACAGGGTCTCACCCCTCCACTTT.

The V call is TRBV28, the J call TRBJ2-1, with 10 bases fitting TRBD2. This CDR3 has 16 residues. The J segment lost 3 bases and the V segment lost 6 bases, leaving 8 bases of the junction unmatched. Germline loops: CDR1 MDHEN, CDR2 SYDVKM. The CDR3 DNA sequence: TGTGCCAGCAGGGTAGTAGCGGGAGGCCTCTACAATGAGCAGTTCTTC. Its translation: CASRVVAGGLYNEQFF. The whole variable domain, remainder taken from reference TRBV28 and TRBJ2-1, is DVKVTQSSRYLVKRTGEKVFLECVQDMDHENMFWYRQDPGLGLRLIYFSYDVKMKEKGDIPEGYSVSREKKERFSLILESASTNQTSMYLCASRVVAGGLYNEQFFGPGTRLTVL.

The genes are TRBV6-5 and TRBJ2-7; D is unresolved. The CDR3 is 13 residues long. Per the germline V gene, CDR1 is MNHEY and CDR2 is SVGAGI. The germline V and J ends were trimmed by 0 bases and 9 bases, with 12 bases remaining between them. For the CDR3, the DNA is TGTGCCAGCAGTTACTCGCTTATGGAGAGGCAGTACTTC. Its translation is CASSYSLMERQYF.

V and J are TRBV21-1 and TRBJ2-2; TRBD2, the D gene given by the table, was not confirmed from the DNA. TRBV21-1 is marked as a pseudogene. CDR3 size: 13 residues. The DNA for the CDR3 is TGTGCCAGCAGCAAGAAAGAGGTAAGGGAGCTGTTTTTT. It translates to CASSKKEVRELFF.